Shown below are 18 T cell receptor beta chains from a single sample sequenced in a study of identical twins (dated by TCRdb to 2016 to 2017). The library was produced with 5' RACE. This sample was sequenced with an Illumina HiSeq 2000. TCRdb handled the public reads itself, with Q25 trimming in fastp and clone calling in MiXCR, and kept productive beta chains. Under each unique CDR3 protein, matching rows form one entry showing the most common genes and DNA. Recorded for this sample are approximately 500,000 distinct CDR3 sequences; 24% of them occurred a single time. The top ten constitute about 2.7% of the sample. These data were also filed under a second study, of T cells expressing NK-cell markers.

Sample: CD4+ T cells sorted from blood. Source of these receptors: a woman between 18 and 29 years old in good health.

Ten or more counts support this clonotype. This CDR3 is CASSPSRQTETQYF. CDR3 sequence (DNA): TGTGCCAGCTCACCAAGTCGCCAGACGGAGACCCAGTACTTC. This chain connects TRBV18 to TRBJ2-5; no clear D. The germline V and J ends were trimmed by 2 bases and 5 bases, with 12 bases remaining between them. This CDR3 contains 14 residues. Germline lookup yields CDR1 KGHSH and CDR2 LQKENI.

V gene TRBV12-3 or TRBV12-4 combines with J gene TRBJ2-1; D might be TRBD1 (5 bases). V lost 7 bases to trimming and J lost 7 bases, with 20 bases between them. CDR3 size: 15 residues. The CDR3 reads CASISRQQGGNEQFF. Written as DNA, the CDR3 is TGTGCCAGCATTTCCCGTCAGCAGGGCGGAAATGAGCAGTTCTTC.

The chain uses TRBV11-2 and TRBJ1-2, with a tentative D call TRBD1 (5 bases). V lost 0 bases and J 2 bases, leaving 16 bases between the germline ends. There are 17 residues in the CDR3. CDR1 is SGHAT, CDR2 FQNNGV, per germline. The CDR3 sequence: CASSLDRIGRENYGYTF. CDR3 DNA: TGTGCCAGCAGCTTAGATAGAATTGGCAGGGAGAACTATGGCTACACCTTC. Full variable domain (outside the CDR3, taken from reference TRBV11-2 and TRBJ1-2): EAGVAQSPRYKIIEKRQSVAFWCNPISGHATLYWYQQILGQGPKLLIQFQNNGVVDDSQLPKDRFSAERLKGVDSTLKIQPAKLEDSAVYLCASSLDRIGRENYGYTFGSGTRLTVV.

The sample holds a few counts of this clonotype. This chain uses TRBV7-2 with TRBJ2-3, with D unclear. This CDR3 region has 14 residues. Germline CDR1 reads SGHTA; CDR2 reads FQGNSA. The V gene lost 2 bases and the J gene lost 0 bases, with 6 bases spanning the gap. The CDR3, as DNA: TGTGCCAGCAGCTTACCCCGTAGCACAGATACGCAGTATTTT. It translates to CASSLPRSTDTQYF. Combining the CDR3 with reference TRBV7-2 and TRBJ2-3 gives the whole variable domain GAGVSQSPSNKVTEKGKDVELRCDPISGHTALYWYRQSLGQGLEFLIYFQGNSAPDKSGLPSDRFSAERTGGSVSTLTIQRTQQEDSAVYLCASSLPRSTDTQYFGPGTRLTVL.

The table lists this clonotype with a count of one. The chain combines TRBV19 with TRBJ1-2; 9 nucleotides agree with TRBD1. The CDR3 runs to 15 residues. The V and J ends lost 2 bases and 2 bases, in that order; junction bases with no gene match: 3. Germline assignment: CDR1 LNHDA and CDR2 SQIVND (reference sequence). As DNA, the CDR3 is TGTGCCAGTAGTATAAGGGACAGGGTGAACTATGGCTACACCTTC. Protein sequence: CASSIRDRVNYGYTF.

The chain employs TRBV24-1 and TRBJ2-3, with a weak D call TRBD1 (6 bases). Trimming left V 3 bases short and J 9 bases short, with 18 bases between. Germline V CDR1 and CDR2: KGHDR, SFDVKD. This CDR3 is built from 15 residues. The CDR3 DNA reads as TGTGCCACCAGTGATCCCCGAGAGGCGAGGGGGACGCAGTATTTT. This sequence encodes CATSDPREARGTQYF.

V and J are TRBV10-3 and TRBJ2-7; TRBD1 aligns across 9 bases. Germline V gene lookup returns CDR1 ENHRY and CDR2 SYGVKD. The CDR3 totals 14 residues. The trim removed 7 bases at V and 0 bases at J, leaving 4 bases unmatched. The CDR3 protein is CAINYRGLSYEQYF. In DNA, the CDR3 is TGTGCCATCAACTACAGGGGGCTCTCCTACGAGCAGTACTTC.

The chain recombines TRBV20-1 with TRBJ2-1; 13 nucleotides match TRBD2. CDR3 length: 14 residues. V gave up 6 bases and J gave up 4 bases; unmatched junction bases: 3. In germline, CDR1 is DFQATT, CDR2 SNEGSKA (reference sequence). The CDR3 spells CSARTSGRYNEQFF. The CDR3 coding sequence is TGCAGTGCAAGGACTAGCGGGAGATACAATGAGCAGTTCTTC.

The rearrangement uses TRBV12-3 or TRBV12-4 and TRBJ2-3; TRBD2 is a possible D gene (5 bases). This CDR3 spans 16 amino acids. The ends were cut back, 6 bases at V and 5 bases at J, with 21 bases in the middle. The CDR3 region is CASSSPRATREDTQYF. The CDR3 DNA reads as TGTGCCAGCAGCAGTCCCCGGGCCACCCGGGAAGATACGCAGTATTTT.

This clonotype appeared a few times. The J gene is TRBJ1-4, the V gene TRBV5-1; D is uncertain. V lost 0 bases to trimming and J lost 6 bases, with 12 bases between them. CDR1 is SGHRS, CDR2 YFSETQ, per germline. CDR3 size: 15 residues. The CDR3 sequence: CASSLGLDGDEKLFF. The CDR3 DNA reads TGCGCCAGCAGCTTGGGGCTCGACGGGGATGAAAAACTGTTTTTT.

The CDR3 loop reads CSARVARSNYGYTF. The CDR3 coding sequence is TGCAGTGCTAGAGTAGCGAGGTCCAACTATGGCTACACCTTC. This chain joins TRBV20-1 and TRBJ1-2; D unclear. CDR3 size: 14 residues. Germline loops: CDR1 DFQATT, CDR2 SNEGSKA (reference sequence). The V and J ends lost 1 base and 2 bases respectively, with 11 bases between them.

The chain combines TRBV3-1 with TRBJ2-3; 8 nucleotides line up with TRBD2. This CDR3 region has 15 residues. CDR1 is LGHDT and CDR2 is YNNKEL in the germline V gene (reference sequence). Trimming removed 2 bases from V and 4 bases from J; junction bases left unmatched: 5. CDR3 in amino acids: CASSQSGGAADTQYF. The CDR3 bases are TGTGCCAGCAGCCAAAGCGGGGGCGCCGCAGATACGCAGTATTTT.

This clonotype was observed a handful of times. The V gene is TRBV14, the J gene TRBJ2-7, with D hard to call. The germline V and J ends were trimmed by 0 bases and 0 bases, with 24 bases remaining between them. Germline V CDR1 and CDR2: SGHDN, FVKESK. The CDR3 length is 20 residues. The chain's CDR3 is CASSQDPRGSLRRSSYEQYF. CDR3 DNA sequence: TGTGCCAGCAGCCAAGATCCCCGCGGATCCCTCCGGCGAAGCTCCTACGAGCAGTACTTC.

This clonotype came up a few times. The J gene is TRBJ2-7, the V gene TRBV12-3 or TRBV12-4; TRBD2 matches at 11 bases. After removal of 6 bases from V and 7 bases from J, the junction contained 8 bases not matched to a gene. The CDR3 consists of 14 residues. The CDR3 coding sequence is TGTGCCAGCAGGGGAACTAGCGGGGGAGGAGAGCAGTACTTC. This gives the protein CASRGTSGGGEQYF.

There are a few counts of this clonotype. The rearrangement links TRBV29-1 to TRBJ2-3; no clear D gene. CDR1 is SQVTM, CDR2 ANQGSEA, per germline. V lost 3 bases, J lost 7 bases, and 11 bases lay in between. The CDR3 covers 12 residues. CDR3 residues: CSVDRMVYTQYF. For the CDR3, the DNA is TGCAGCGTTGACCGGATGGTGTATACGCAGTATTTT.

V is TRBV20-1 and J is TRBJ2-7; maybe TRBD1 (6 bases). This CDR3 is 14 amino acids long. V lost 5 bases and J 8 bases, leaving 22 bases between the germline ends. Germline assignment: CDR1 DFQATT and CDR2 SNEGSKA (reference sequence). CDR3 sequence reads: CSAPPAGSQGKQYF. In DNA form, the CDR3 reads TGCAGTGCTCCCCCGGCGGGTTCACAGGGCAAGCAGTACTTC.

The chain links TRBV2 to TRBJ2-3; D gene uncertain. V lost 0 bases and J lost 4, with 11 bases in between. This CDR3 comprises 15 residues. Germline V gene sequence: CDR1 SNHLY, CDR2 FYNNEI. The CDR3 bases are TGTGCCAGCAGTGAAGCGCTTCCCGGCGCAGATACGCAGTATTTT. Residues: CASSEALPGADTQYF.

This rearrangement joins TRBV4-3 to TRBJ2-6; D gene uncertain. Germline assignment: CDR1 LGHNA and CDR2 YSLEER. V was cut by 1 base and J by 2 bases, with 9 bases left in between. This CDR3 is 16 amino acids long. The CDR3 sequence is CASSQVMAAGANVLTF. The CDR3 DNA is TGCGCCAGCAGCCAAGTAATGGCAGCTGGGGCCAACGTCCTGACTTTC.